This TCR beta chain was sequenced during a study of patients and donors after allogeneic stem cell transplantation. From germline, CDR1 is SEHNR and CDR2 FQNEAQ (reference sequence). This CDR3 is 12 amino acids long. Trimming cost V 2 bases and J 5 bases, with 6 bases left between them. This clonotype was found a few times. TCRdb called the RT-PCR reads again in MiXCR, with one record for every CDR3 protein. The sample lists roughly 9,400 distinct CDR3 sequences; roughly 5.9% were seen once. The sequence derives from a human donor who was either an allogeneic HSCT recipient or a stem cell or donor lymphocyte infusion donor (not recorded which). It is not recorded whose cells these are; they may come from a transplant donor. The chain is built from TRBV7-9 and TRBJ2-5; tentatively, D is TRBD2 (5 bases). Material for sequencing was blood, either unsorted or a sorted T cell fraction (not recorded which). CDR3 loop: CASSLPGETQYF. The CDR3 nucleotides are TGTGCCAGCAGCTTACCGGGGGAGACCCAGTACTTC. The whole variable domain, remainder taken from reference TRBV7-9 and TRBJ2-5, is DTGVSQNPRHKITKRGQNVTFRCDPISEHNRLYWYRQTLGQGPEFLTYFQNEAQLEKSRLLSDRFSAERPKGSFSTLEIQRTEQGDSAMYLCASSLPGETQYFGPGTRLLVL.